The 32 T cell receptor beta chains below were found in one sample sequenced in a study of blood T cells in healthy people across ages (dated by TCRdb to the mid-2010s). Library creation used 5' RACE. A second PCR of about 6 to 11 cycles was performed with a sample-barcoded 5' primer and a J-beta primer mix. Through fastp at Q25 and MiXCR, TCRdb rebuilt clones from the public reads, retaining in-frame beta chains. Duplicate CDR3 protein sequences are folded into a single record with the most common DNA and genes. Across this sample there are 1.5 million to 2 million distinct CDR3 sequences, with roughly two fifths seen only once. Roughly 23% of the sample comes from the top ten. Sample: blood. All receptors derive from a human donor in good health.

The chain has TRBV29-1 and TRBJ1-1; D remains unclear. The CDR3 contains 13 residues. V was cut by 6 bases and J by 3 bases, with 14 bases left in between. CDR1 is SQVTM, CDR2 ANQGSEA, per germline. In nucleotides, the CDR3 is TGCAGCGTGGGATCTGCTACGGACACTGAAGCTTTCTTT. Its translation: CSVGSATDTEAFF.

This chain links TRBV30 with TRBJ2-1; D uncertain. Germline loops: CDR1 GTSNPN, CDR2 SVGIG (reference sequence). The CDR3 covers 13 residues. V lost 0 bases and J 5 bases, leaving 8 bases between the germline ends. The CDR3, as DNA: TGTGCCTGGAGTGTTAGTCTGGACAATGAGCAGTTCTTC. Its translation is CAWSVSLDNEQFF. Complete variable domain (other parts from reference TRBV30 and TRBJ2-1): SQTIHQWPATLVQPVGSPLSLECTVEGTSNPNLYWYRQAAGRGLQLLFYSVGIGQISSEVPQNLSASRPQDRQFILSSKKLLLSDSGFYLCAWSVSLDNEQFFGPGTRLTVL.

This clonotype appeared a few times. The chain has TRBV7-9 and TRBJ2-7, with 7 nucleotides matching TRBD2. The J segment lost 5 bases and the V segment lost 4 bases, leaving 5 bases of the junction unmatched. The length of the CDR3 is 13 residues. Germline CDR1 SEHNR, CDR2 FQNEAQ (reference sequence). The CDR3 protein is CASSSGLVNEQYF. The CDR3 DNA is TGTGCCAGCAGCTCCGGACTAGTTAACGAGCAGTACTTC.

V is TRBV7-2 and J is TRBJ2-3; 7 positions match TRBD2. V was pared by 1 base and J by 2 bases, with 15 bases of the junction left unmatched. CDR3 size: 19 residues. From germline, CDR1 is SGHTA and CDR2 FQGNSA. Here the CDR3 DNA reads TGTGCCAGCAGCTTAGTAGGGGTACGGGGGGAGTCAGCCACAGATACGCAGTATTTT. Residues: CASSLVGVRGESATDTQYF.

The chain carries TRBV14 and TRBJ2-2; a possible D gene is TRBD1 (6 bases). Trimming took 5 bases from V and 7 from J, leaving 14 bases between them. The V gene's germline CDR1 is SGHDN and CDR2 FVKESK. This CDR3 comprises 14 residues. The CDR3 DNA reads as TGTGCCAGCAGCTACAGGGTAGTTGGCGGGGAGCTGTTTTTT. Encoded protein: CASSYRVVGGELFF.

The chain couples TRBV20-1 to TRBJ2-1; possible D gene TRBD2, 5 bases. The V end lost 2 bases, the J end lost 0 bases, and 11 bases lay between the germline ends. This CDR3 spans 15 amino acids. CDR1 and CDR2 from the germline V gene are DFQATT and SNEGSKA (reference sequence). DNA for the CDR3: TGCAGTGCTAGAACCGGACTGAGCTCCTACAATGAGCAGTTCTTC. Its protein is CSARTGLSSYNEQFF.

This clonotype was detected only once. This rearrangement joins TRBV10-3 to TRBJ2-3; weak D call: TRBD2 (7 bases). Germline loops: CDR1 ENHRY, CDR2 SYGVKD. V lost 11 bases and J lost 4, with 28 bases in between. The CDR3 length is 17 residues. For the CDR3, the DNA is TGTGCCTCCGGGGGGCGAGGGGGGCGTCAATATGCAGATACGCAGTATTTT. Protein: CASGGRGGRQYADTQYF.

The chain carries TRBV7-9 and TRBJ2-7; TRBD1 aligns across 7 bases. This CDR3 spans 17 amino acids. The junction had 13 bases not matched to a gene; V was cut back by 3 bases and J by 2 bases. Looked up from germline, CDR1 is SEHNR and CDR2 is FQNEAQ (reference sequence). CDR3 sequence: CASSFRRPGTAPYEQYF. The CDR3 nucleotides read TGTGCCAGCAGCTTTCGGAGACCCGGGACAGCCCCCTACGAGCAGTACTTC.

The DNA for the CDR3 is TGTGCCAGCAGCCACCTTCGGGACAGGGACTACAATGAGCAGTTCTTC. Encoded protein: CASSHLRDRDYNEQFF. The V gene is TRBV3-1, the J gene TRBJ2-1; TRBD1 agrees at 9 bases. The CDR3 has 16 residues. J gave up 3 bases and V 3 bases, and 6 bases lay outside the gene matches. The germline CDR1 and CDR2 sequences are LGHDT and YNNKEL (reference sequence).

This clonotype showed up many times. The rearrangement uses TRBV12-3 or TRBV12-4 and TRBJ2-7; tentative D call: TRBD2 (5 bases). The CDR3 covers 13 residues. V was clipped by 3 bases and J by 6 bases, with 12 bases between them. The CDR3 protein is CASSFNGEGEQYF. The CDR3 DNA sequence: TGTGCCAGCAGTTTTAACGGGGAAGGCGAGCAGTACTTC.

The chain is built from TRBV5-1 and TRBJ2-6; 9 nucleotides line up with TRBD1. The CDR3 is 17 residues long. Germline CDR1 reads SGHRS; CDR2 reads YFSETQ. The trim removed 2 bases at V and 0 bases at J, leaving 3 bases unmatched. As DNA, the CDR3 is TGCGCCAGCAGCTTCGGGGACAGGGTCTCTGGGGCCAACGTCCTGACTTTC. Protein: CASSFGDRVSGANVLTF.

A note on this clonotype: One junction end disagrees with the germline gene, perhaps due to a read error. V and J are TRBV20-1 and TRBJ2-5; TRBD2 agrees at 9 bases. CDR3 size: 14 residues. Germline CDR1 reads DFQATT; CDR2 reads SNEGSKA (reference sequence). CDR3 protein: CGVRVAGVQEIQYF. CDR3 in DNA: TGCGGTGTTAGGGTAGCGGGAGTACAAGAGATCCAGTACTTC.

This clonotype was counted a few times. The V call is TRBV15, the J call TRBJ2-5, with a possible D match to TRBD1 (5 bases). V gave up 3 bases and J gave up 1 base, with 18 bases separating them. Germline V gene data show CDR1 as LNHNV and CDR2 as YYDKDF (reference sequence). The CDR3 loop spans 17 amino acids. Written as DNA, the CDR3 is TGTGCCACCAGCAGGGATTTTACAGGAATCATCCAAGAGACCCAGTACTTC. Translation: CATSRDFTGIIQETQYF.

This chain connects TRBV4-2 to TRBJ1-2, with 8 bases matching TRBD1. CDR1 and CDR2 (germline): LGHNA, YNFKEQ. The CDR3 length is 14 residues. V lost 2 bases, J lost 3 bases, and 2 bases stayed unmatched. CDR3 sequence: CASSQTDRDYGYTF. CDR3 coding DNA: TGTGCCAGCAGCCAAACGGACAGGGACTATGGCTACACCTTC.

The V and J genes are TRBV15 and TRBJ2-5; a possible D gene is TRBD1 (6 bases). Looked up from germline, CDR1 is LNHNV and CDR2 is YYDKDF (reference sequence). This CDR3 contains 15 residues. The V end was cut by 1 base, the J end by 0 bases, with 9 bases between. CDR3 nucleotides: TGTGCCACCAGCAGAGTAGCAGGGGACCAAGAGACCCAGTACTTC. Translated: CATSRVAGDQETQYF.

This rearrangement joins TRBV7-2 to TRBJ1-1; D is unresolved. Germline V gene data show CDR1 as SGHTA and CDR2 as FQGNSA. Trimming cost V 9 bases and J 5 bases, with 13 bases left between them. The CDR3 is 12 residues long. In DNA form, the CDR3 reads TGTGCCAGTGGACTCGGAGCTACTGAAGCTTTCTTT. Translated, it gives CASGLGATEAFF.

The chain joins TRBV11-1 to TRBJ1-1; 9 bases match TRBD1. J was trimmed by 4 bases and V by 4 bases; bases with no gene match: 16. The germline V gene has CDR1 SGHAT and CDR2 FQDESV (reference sequence). The CDR3 loop spans 18 amino acids. As DNA, the CDR3 is TGTGCCAGCAGCTCTAGAACCGGGACAGGGTGGACCGGCACTGAAGCTTTCTTT. It specifies CASSSRTGTGWTGTEAFF.

This clonotype was picked up a small number of times. The V and J genes are TRBV5-6 and TRBJ1-4; D possibly corresponds to TRBD1 (6 bases). V was pared by 4 bases and J by 6 bases, with 19 bases between. Germline values: CDR1 SGHDT, CDR2 YYEEEE. CDR3 size: 16 residues. The CDR3, as DNA: TGTGCCAGCAGCCCGGGTGGGGGCTGGAGGGATGAAAAACTGTTTTTT. Its translation: CASSPGGGWRDEKLFF.

This clonotype was counted only a few times. The genes are TRBV4-1 and TRBJ1-2; 7 bases map to TRBD1. The CDR3 runs 13 residues. J was trimmed by 8 bases and V by 2 bases; bases with no gene match: 5. The V gene's germline CDR1 is MGHRA and CDR2 YSYEKL. CDR3 sequence reads: CASSQLYRGGYTF. In DNA, the CDR3 is TGCGCCAGCAGCCAATTATACAGGGGAGGCTACACCTTC.

The chain employs TRBV15 and TRBJ2-5; 9 positions match TRBD1. The J call may be faulty, since TRBJ2-7 better matches the DNA end. Germline lookup yields CDR1 LNHNV and CDR2 YYDKDF (reference sequence). This CDR3 spans 20 amino acids. The CDR3 is CATSRDFGPQFRDRAHEQYF. As DNA, the CDR3 is TGTGCCACCAGCAGAGATTTCGGGCCCCAATTCCGGGACAGGGCGCACGAGCAGTACTTC.

The gene calls are TRBV12-3 or TRBV12-4 and TRBJ1-5; the match to TRBD1 covers 7 bases. There are 16 residues in the CDR3. After removal of 6 bases from V and 4 bases from J, the junction contained 12 bases not matched to a gene. The chain's CDR3 is CASSPSRGQINQPQHF. The DNA of the CDR3 is TGTGCCAGCAGCCCTAGCCGGGGACAGATAAATCAGCCCCAGCATTTT.

This chain connects TRBV12-3 or TRBV12-4 to TRBJ2-3; no reliable D call. V lost 7 bases and J lost 8, with 10 bases in between. CDR3 length: 11 residues. The CDR3 region has the DNA TGTGCCAGCACCACAATGGGTACGCAGTATTTT. This codes for CASTTMGTQYF.

This chain links TRBV7-2 with TRBJ2-7, with TRBD2 matching 9 bases. The CDR3 runs 15 residues. V lost 5 bases and J lost 6; bases outside the gene matches: 11. Germline CDR1 and CDR2: SGHTA and FQGNSA. This CDR3 reads CASSHTSSGEVEQYF. Here the CDR3 DNA reads TGTGCCAGCAGCCATACTTCTAGCGGGGAGGTCGAGCAGTACTTC.

The rearrangement joins TRBV29-1 to TRBJ2-7, with a possible D match to TRBD2 (5 bases). Deletions cut 6 bases from V and 8 bases from J, with 23 bases between. The CDR3 is 14 residues long. Germline CDR1 and CDR2: SQVTM and ANQGSEA. The CDR3 sequence is CSVAQPGKTNQQYF. The CDR3 DNA is TGCAGCGTCGCCCAACCGGGAAAGACAAACCAGCAGTACTTC.

The chain joins TRBV15 to TRBJ2-1; D is possibly TRBD1 or TRBD2 (5 bases each). Near its end, the DNA agrees better with TRBJ2-7, so the J call may be wrong. Looked up from germline, CDR1 is LNHNV and CDR2 is YYDKDF (reference sequence). The CDR3 spans 17 residues. The CDR3 coding sequence is TGTGCCACCAGCAGAGATAAAATGGGACCCCTAAACAATGAGCAGTACTTC. It codes for CATSRDKMGPLNNEQYF.

The sample holds a few counts of this clonotype. The DNA is left out, because the CDR3 cannot be placed on it with certainty; the CDR3 is given as TCRdb lists it. The CDR3 sequence is CSVEGTSGQYF. This sequence joins TRBV29-1 and TRBJ2-5; the DNA was not used to check the table's D call, TRBD2. Germline V gives CDR1 SQVTM, CDR2 ANQGSEA. The CDR3 spans 11 residues, counting both ends.

This sequence joins TRBV20-1 and TRBJ2-5; D gene ambiguous. V lost 5 bases to trimming and J lost 1 base, with 14 bases between them. Germline values: CDR1 DFQATT, CDR2 SNEGSKA (reference sequence). There are 14 residues in the CDR3. The CDR3 region has the DNA TGCAGTGCTGTTCTGATATACCCCCAAGAGACCCAGTACTTC. Its translation: CSAVLIYPQETQYF.

This rearrangement joins TRBV12-3 or TRBV12-4 to TRBJ1-2, with D maybe TRBD1 (6 bases). The CDR3 length is 12 residues. Trimming removed 3 bases at V and 12 bases at J, with 14 bases between. CDR3 region: CASSFTGSFHTF. CDR3 DNA sequence: TGTGCCAGCAGTTTCACAGGGTCGTTTCACACCTTC.

The chain employs TRBV6-2 or TRBV6-3 and TRBJ2-1; the D call may be TRBD1 or TRBD2 (5 bases each). The V gene's germline CDR1 is MNHEY and CDR2 SVGEGT. CDR3 length: 15 residues. The V and J ends lost 5 bases and 10 bases respectively, with 21 bases between them. CDR3: CASSRWTDQGGEQFF. CDR3 DNA sequence: TGTGCCAGCAGTCGCTGGACTGACCAGGGCGGGGAGCAGTTCTTC.

This clonotype was observed a handful of times. The gene calls are TRBV29-1 and TRBJ2-5; a possible D gene is TRBD1 (6 bases). Trimming cost V 2 bases and J 4 bases, with 17 bases left between them. There are 15 residues in the CDR3. Germline V gives CDR1 SQVTM, CDR2 ANQGSEA. CDR3 nucleotides: TGCAGCGTTGAATGGGGCAGGGGAGAGCGAGAGACCCAGTACTTC. Protein sequence: CSVEWGRGERETQYF.

There are a few counts of this clonotype. The V call is TRBV7-2, the J call TRBJ2-3; D may be TRBD2 (6 bases). There are 16 residues in the CDR3. V was shortened by 1 base and J by 5 bases, with 16 bases between the two germline ends. Germline V gene data show CDR1 as SGHTA and CDR2 as FQGNSA. The CDR3 nucleotides are TGTGCCAGCAGCTTAGGTTTAGGATCGGGGGTAGATACGCAGTATTTT. This encodes CASSLGLGSGVDTQYF.

This clonotype turned up a few times. This chain uses TRBV5-1 with TRBJ1-4; D is perhaps TRBD1 (5 bases). Germline V gene sequence: CDR1 SGHRS, CDR2 YFSETQ. V dropped 0 bases and J dropped 7 bases, with 10 bases sitting between them. The CDR3 is made up of 14 amino acids. Written as DNA, the CDR3 is TGCGCCAGCAGCTTGGCAGACAGCGGTGAAAAACTGTTTTTT. The encoded protein is CASSLADSGEKLFF. Drawing the rest from reference TRBV5-1 and TRBJ1-4, the complete variable domain is KAGVTQTPRYLIKTRGQQVTLSCSPISGHRSVSWYQQTPGQGLQFLFEYFSETQRNKGNFPGRFSGRQFSNSRSEMNVSTLELGDSALYLCASSLADSGEKLFFGSGTQLSVL.